These T cell receptor beta chains were read from a single sample in a study of cytomegalovirus exposure and HLA in healthy donors. Clones were sequenced by immunoSEQ multiplex PCR, and TCRdb holds only the in-frame ones, with some missing. The table lists more than 140,000 clones, 85% to 90% of them singletons. The sample consisted of PBMCs. These TCRs come from a woman aged 18-35 years in good health and CMV-seropositive. Each CDR3 is given with its conserved first and last residue. The D gene is left open where the match is weak. Only part of the rows carry a size: once, few, many, or a class if the clone is expanded.

J,size,D,V,DNA,CDR3
TRBJ2-5,-,TRBD2,TRBV11-3,TGTGCCAGCAGCCTAAATCGCGGCGGGAGGTCGTTGGAGACCCAGTACTTC,CASSLNRGGRSLETQYF
TRBJ2-5,-,-,TRBV5-4,TGTGCCAGCAGCTTACGCGACGGGAGAGTGGAGGAGACCCAGTACTTC,CASSLRDGRVEETQYF
TRBJ2-1,once,-,TRBV4-2,TGTGCCAGCAGCCAAGCCCACGGGAGTACCTACAATGAGCAGTTCTTC,CASSQAHGSTYNEQFF
TRBJ1-1,-,TRBD1,TRBV4-1,TGCGCCAGCAGCCAAGAGTCTGTCCGGACAGGGGTGGGCACTGAAGCTTTCTTT,CASSQESVRTGVGTEAFF
TRBJ2-7,-,TRBD2,TRBV23-1,TGCGCCAGCAAAGCTAGCGGGAGTTACGAGCAGTACTTC,CASKASGSYEQYF
TRBJ2-5,-,TRBD2,TRBV2,TGTGCCAGCAGTAAAGCCGGGGGGTACGAGACCCAGTACTTC,CASSKAGGYETQYF
TRBJ2-1,-,-,TRBV9,TGTGCCAGCGGACCCAGGGTGGGCAATGAGCAGTTCTTC,CASGPRVGNEQFF
TRBJ2-2,-,TRBD2,TRBV7-6,TGTGCCAGCAGCCCCGAGACTAGCGGGAGGGCCCCCGGGGAGCTGTTTTTT,CASSPETSGRAPGELFF
TRBJ2-7,-,-,TRBV9,TGTGCCAGCATCCTAGCGTATAACGGATCCTACGAGCAGTACTTC,CASILAYNGSYEQYF
TRBJ2-6,-,-,TRBV15,TGTGCCACCAGCAGCCACGCGGGGTCTGGGGCCAACGTCCTGACTTTC,CATSSHAGSGANVLTF
TRBJ2-5,-,-,TRBV30,TGTGCCTGGATGCGACAGGTTCAAGAGACCCAGTACTTC,CAWMRQVQETQYF
TRBJ2-1,-,TRBD2,TRBV4-1,TGCGCCAGCAGCAGCACTAGCGGGAGGACCTACAATGAGCAGTTCTTC,CASSSTSGRTYNEQFF
TRBJ2-3,-,-,TRBV29-1,TGCAGCGTTGACGGAGGGCCCACAGATACGCAGTATTTT,CSVDGGPTDTQYF
TRBJ2-1,-,TRBD2,TRBV6-6,TGTGCCAGCAGTTCCTTGGGGACTAGCGGGACGGGGCAGTTCTTC,CASSSLGTSGTGQFF
TRBJ1-1,-,-,TRBV28,TGTGCCAGCAGTGCCAAATTAGTGAACACTGAAGCTTTCTTT,CASSAKLVNTEAFF
TRBJ2-7,-,-,TRBV11-2,TGTGCCAGCACCAGACAAGCTCACGAGCAGTACTTC,CASTRQAHEQYF
TRBJ1-5,-,TRBD1,TRBV4-1,TGCGCCAGCAGCCAACCGGGACAGGGTAACAATCAGCCCCAGCATTTT,CASSQPGQGNNQPQHF
TRBJ2-3,-,-,TRBV11-2,TGTGCCAGCAGCTTGCGGGGGCAAGGTGATACGCAGTATTTT,CASSLRGQGDTQYF
TRBJ2-5,-,TRBD2,TRBV7-2,TGTGCCAGCAGAGTGGTCGGACTAGCGGGCCAAGAGACCCAGTACTTC,CASRVVGLAGQETQYF
TRBJ1-2,-,TRBD1,TRBV29-1,TGCAGCGTGGCAGGGGGCGATAACTATGGCTACACCTTC,CSVAGGDNYGYTF
TRBJ2-7,-,-,TRBV6-1,TGTGCCAGCAGTGGCGGAACAGGGCCTCCCCACGAGCAGTACTTC,CASSGGTGPPHEQYF
TRBJ1-4,once,TRBD1,TRBV15,TGTGCCACCAGCGGACAGGGGGCAACTAATGAAAAACTGTTTTTT,CATSGQGATNEKLFF
TRBJ2-3,-,TRBD2,TRBV7-8,TGTGCCAGCAGCCAAAGGGACGCGGGAGTCACAGATACGCAGTATTTT,CASSQRDAGVTDTQYF
TRBJ2-1,-,TRBD1,TRBV7-9,TGTGCCAGCAGACTAACAGGGGAAACCTACAATGAGCAGTTCTTC,CASRLTGETYNEQFF
TRBJ1-3,once,TRBD1,TRBV10-3,TGTGCCATCAGTGAAACAGGGGGCTCTGGAAACACCATATATTTT,CAISETGGSGNTIYF
TRBJ2-3,-,-,TRBV9,TGTGCCAGCAGCGTAGACAGGAGCACAGATACGCAGTATTTT,CASSVDRSTDTQYF
TRBJ2-2,-,TRBD1,TRBV6-1,TGTGCCAGCAGTGGGGGGACAGGGTTGATAGGGGAGCTGTTTTTT,CASSGGTGLIGELFF